These 12 T cell receptor beta chains originate from one sample sequenced in a study of T-cell memory formation after mild COVID-19. MiXCR, run by TCRdb on the 5' RACE reads, gives a single entry per CDR3 protein. The data hold under 600,000 distinct CDR3 sequences, with roughly 20% observed a single time. The source material was PBMCs or a T cell subset sorted from them (not recorded which). Source of these receptors: an adult woman who had mild COVID-19 (a few samples of this study predate the infection). Cell type and time point are not known.

This clonotype was detected a few times. The V and J genes are TRBV29-1 and TRBJ2-1, with TRBD2 matching over 8 bases. After removal of 6 bases from V and 3 bases from J, the junction contained 7 bases not matched to a gene. Germline lookup yields CDR1 SQVTM and CDR2 ANQGSEA. This CDR3 has 14 amino acids. The CDR3 coding sequence is TGCAGCGTGCCGAGCGGGAGTTTCTACAATGAGCAGTTCTTC. Protein product: CSVPSGSFYNEQFF.

This clonotype was found a few times. This chain connects TRBV11-2 to TRBJ2-7; D may match TRBD1 or TRBD2 (5 bases each). V was trimmed by 2 bases and J by 1 base, leaving 12 bases between them. CDR1 and CDR2 (germline): SGHAT, FQNNGV. CDR3 length: 15 amino acids. The CDR3 region has the DNA TGTGCCAGCAGCTTATCCGGGGCACAATCCTACGAGCAGTACTTC. Protein product: CASSLSGAQSYEQYF.

The rearrangement links TRBV4-3 to TRBJ1-5, with TRBD1 as a possible D gene (5 bases). V was cut by 0 bases and J by 2 bases, with 14 bases left in between. Germline CDR1 reads LGHNA; CDR2 reads YSLEER. The CDR3 has 17 residues. CDR3 sequence reads: CASSQDVSLTGNQPQHF. The CDR3 region has the DNA TGCGCCAGCAGCCAAGATGTTTCCTTGACAGGCAATCAGCCCCAGCATTTT.

This clonotype was observed at least ten times. V and J are TRBV7-3 and TRBJ2-1; D is perhaps TRBD1 (5 bases). The V gene lost 3 bases and the J gene lost 3 bases, with 6 bases spanning the gap. There are 13 residues in the CDR3. Germline V gene data show CDR1 as SGHTA and CDR2 as FQGTGA. In DNA, the CDR3 is TGTGCCAGCAGCTTCGACAGCTACAATGAGCAGTTCTTC. It encodes CASSFDSYNEQFF.

This clonotype was seen a few times. J is TRBJ2-1 and V is TRBV7-9; 13 bases fit TRBD2. The V segment lost 6 bases and the J segment 0 bases; nucleotides outside the gene matches: 14. This CDR3 has 20 amino acids. Germline CDR1 and CDR2: SEHNR and FQNEAQ (reference sequence). This CDR3 is CASRGGRLAGGSRSYNEQFF. In DNA, the CDR3 is TGTGCCAGCAGGGGGGGAAGACTAGCGGGAGGATCGCGCTCCTACAATGAGCAGTTCTTC. Full variable domain (remainder filled in from reference TRBV7-9 and TRBJ2-1): DTGVSQNPRHKITKRGQNVTFRCDPISEHNRLYWYRQTLGQGPEFLTYFQNEAQLEKSRLLSDRFSAERPKGSFSTLEIQRTEQGDSAMYLCASRGGRLAGGSRSYNEQFFGPGTRLTVL.

This chain links TRBV5-1 with TRBJ2-1; no clear D. This CDR3 is 16 amino acids long. Trimming cost V 4 bases and J 0 bases, with 14 bases left between them. Germline V gene data show CDR1 as SGHRS and CDR2 as YFSETQ. In DNA, the CDR3 is TGCGCCAGCAGCCTGCGATCTCTGGGCTCCTACAATGAGCAGTTCTTC. Its protein is CASSLRSLGSYNEQFF.

V and J are TRBV19 and TRBJ1-2; D remains ambiguous. Trimming removed 6 bases from V and 7 bases from J, with 12 bases in between. This CDR3 contains 12 residues. Germline-derived CDR1 and CDR2 are LNHDA and SQIVND (reference sequence). The CDR3, as DNA: TGTGCCAGTAGCACCCCAGTGGGTGGCTACACCTTC. As protein: CASSTPVGGYTF. Filled out from reference TRBV19 and TRBJ1-2, the complete variable domain reads DGGITQSPKYLFRKEGQNVTLSCEQNLNHDAMYWYRQDPGQGLRLIYYSQIVNDFQKGDIAEGYSVSREKKESFPLTVTSAQKNPTAFYLCASSTPVGGYTFGSGTRLTVV.

The chain combines TRBV27 with TRBJ1-2, with 12 bases lining up with TRBD1. Unmatched junction bases numbered 9, after V lost 4 bases and J lost 6 bases. Germline assignment: CDR1 MNHEY and CDR2 SMNVEV (reference sequence). The CDR3 is 16 residues long. The CDR3 region has the DNA TGTGCCAGCAGTTCAGCAAGGGACAGGGGGCGGAATGGCTACACCTTC. Translating gives CASSSARDRGRNGYTF.

The rearrangement joins TRBV10-1 to TRBJ1-2, with TRBD1 as a possible D gene (6 bases). The germline V gene encodes CDR1 WNHNN and CDR2 SYGVQD (reference sequence). The ends were cut back, 9 bases at V and 8 bases at J, with 28 bases in the middle. The CDR3 sequence is 16 residues long. Here the CDR3 reads CASIAPGHNKEEGYTF. Written as DNA, the CDR3 is TGCGCCAGTATCGCCCCGGGACACAACAAGGAGGAAGGCTACACCTTC.

This clonotype showed up just a few times. CDR3 in DNA: TGCGCCAGCAGCTTGGAGGGTAGGGCGAGCTATGGCTACACCTTC. Amino acids: CASSLEGRASYGYTF. V gene TRBV5-1 combines with J gene TRBJ1-2; D remains unclear. The CDR3 totals 15 residues. V was clipped by 0 bases and J by 4 bases, with 13 bases between them. Germline-derived CDR1 and CDR2 are SGHRS and YFSETQ.

CDR3 loop: CATSDSGLTGTYNEQFF. The CDR3 DNA reads as TGTGCCACCAGTGATTCAGGATTGACAGGAACTTACAATGAGCAGTTCTTC. This sequence joins TRBV24-1 and TRBJ2-1; D is possibly TRBD1 (6 bases). Germline assignment: CDR1 KGHDR and CDR2 SFDVKD. The CDR3 loop spans 17 amino acids. The germline V and J ends were trimmed by 2 bases and 4 bases, with 17 bases remaining between them.

This chain connects TRBV12-3 or TRBV12-4 to TRBJ1-2; the D gene is possibly TRBD1 (6 bases). This CDR3 is 14 amino acids long. The V gene lost 5 bases and the J gene lost 4 bases, with 14 bases spanning the gap. CDR3: CASSTWTVLYGYTF. CDR3 coding DNA: TGTGCCAGCAGTACTTGGACAGTCCTCTATGGCTACACCTTC.